These 30 T cell receptor beta chains share one sample of origin, sequenced in a study of blood T cell repertoires in COVID-19. TCRdb's table, derived via immunoSEQ multiplex PCR, lists solely in-frame clones and lacks some. This table holds fewer than 250,000 clones, around 76% found once. The sample taken for sequencing was peripheral blood. These receptors all stem from a woman aged 60 to 75 with COVID-19, enrolled during active disease.

This clone has more than one count but fewer than ten. The V gene is TRBV19, the J gene TRBJ1-3; no definite D call. This CDR3 region has 12 residues. Between the trimmed V and J ends, which lost 10 bases and 7 bases, there was a span of 14 bases. Germline CDR1 and CDR2: LNHDA and SQIVND (reference sequence). The CDR3 loop reads CATTRPENTIYF. The CDR3 nucleotides are TGTGCCACCACCCGACCGGAGAACACCATATATTTT.

This clone was seen only a few times. The chain combines TRBV28 with TRBJ2-6, with 9 bases identical to TRBD1. CDR1 and CDR2 (germline): MDHEN, SYDVKM. CDR3 length: 17 amino acids. The junction had 11 bases not matched to a gene; V was cut back by 10 bases and J by 1 base. DNA for the CDR3: TGTGCCACCCTTGCAACAGGGGGCGCGTCTGGGGCCAACGTCCTGACTTTC. Translating gives CATLATGGASGANVLTF. The entire variable domain, with the rest obtained from reference TRBV28 and TRBJ2-6, is as follows: DVKVTQSSRYLVKRTGEKVFLECVQDMDHENMFWYRQDPGLGLRLIYFSYDVKMKEKGDIPEGYSVSREKKERFSLILESASTNQTSMYLCATLATGGASGANVLTFGAGSRLTVL.

This clone was recorded only once. V gene TRBV7-2 combines with J gene TRBJ2-2; D call uncertain. Looked up from germline, CDR1 is SGHTA and CDR2 is FQGNSA. The CDR3 is 17 amino acids. V was pared by 3 bases and J by 6 bases, with 20 bases between. CDR3 coding DNA: TGTGCCAGCAGCTTCTCACCGTCAGGCGTCCGAGCCGGGGAGCTGTTTTTT. Translated, it gives CASSFSPSGVRAGELFF.

The chain employs TRBV6-5 and TRBJ1-5, with a weak D call TRBD1 (5 bases). Germline V gene data show CDR1 as MNHEY and CDR2 as SVGAGI. CDR3 size: 14 residues. V gave up 11 bases and J gave up 3 bases, with 17 bases separating them. Written as DNA, the CDR3 is TGTGCCGTACACTCACAGGTGATCAATCAGCCCCAGCATTTT. This translates into CAVHSQVINQPQHF.

The chain links TRBV7-2 to TRBJ2-3, with D possibly matching TRBD1 (5 bases). Per germline, CDR1 SGHTA and CDR2 FQGNSA. V lost 1 base, J lost 10 bases, and 15 bases lay in between. The CDR3 is 14 residues long. The CDR3 nucleotides are TGTGCCAGCAGCTTAGTGTCCGACAGTAAGGCGCAGTATTTT. It codes for CASSLVSDSKAQYF.

This clone was recorded a few times. J is TRBJ2-1 and V is TRBV4-3; unclear D gene. V lost 2 bases and J lost 10, with 15 bases in between. The CDR3 extends over 14 amino acids. The germline CDR1 and CDR2 sequences are LGHNA and YSLEER. CDR3 in DNA: TGCGCCAGCAGCCAAACCGCGGCGGTTGGCGAGCAGTTCTTC. Translation: CASSQTAAVGEQFF.

The chain links TRBV5-4 to TRBJ2-2; 8 nucleotides align to TRBD2. The CDR3 consists of 15 residues. In germline, CDR1 is SGHNT, CDR2 YYREEE (reference sequence). The trim removed 5 bases at V and 4 bases at J, leaving 7 bases unmatched. The CDR3 nucleotides read TGTGCCAGCAGAGGCGGGGGGCCGGGCACCGGGGAGCTGTTTTTT. This gives the protein CASRGGGPGTGELFF.

This clone was seen a few times. The chain joins TRBV5-6 to TRBJ2-2; 10 bases fit TRBD2. Per germline, CDR1 SGHDT and CDR2 YYEEEE. J lost 4 bases, V lost 4 bases, and 4 bases had no gene match. This CDR3 region has 15 residues. CDR3 nucleotide sequence: TGTGCCAGCAGCAAAGCGGGAGGGGGCACCGGGGAGCTGTTTTTT. This gives the protein CASSKAGGGTGELFF.

This clone was counted only a few times. The chain links TRBV6-2 or TRBV6-3 to TRBJ1-1; perhaps TRBD1 as D (5 bases). Germline V CDR1 and CDR2: MNHEY, SVGEGT. CDR3 length equals 13 residues. Trimming took 4 bases from V and 6 from J, leaving 12 bases between them. CDR3 amino acids: CASSLWGEAEAFF. As DNA, the CDR3 is TGTGCCAGCAGTTTGTGGGGGGAGGCTGAAGCTTTCTTT.

The gene calls are TRBV9 and TRBJ1-6, with D maybe TRBD1 (6 bases). V was trimmed by 2 bases and J by 8 bases, leaving 11 bases between them. The V gene's germline CDR1 is SGDLS and CDR2 YYNGEE. CDR3 size: 14 residues. CDR3 sequence (DNA): TGTGCCAGCAGCGTGGGGGGGCAGTATTCACCCCTCCACTTT. Translating it yields CASSVGGQYSPLHF. The entire variable domain, with the rest obtained from reference TRBV9 and TRBJ1-6, is as follows: DSGVTQTPKHLITATGQRVTLRCSPRSGDLSVYWYQQSLDQGLQFLIQYYNGEERAKGNILERFSAQQFPDLHSELNLSSLELGDSALYFCASSVGGQYSPLHFGNGTRLTVT.

The V gene is TRBV2, the J gene TRBJ2-2; 9 bases align to TRBD1. There are 15 residues in the CDR3. The V segment lost 5 bases and the J segment 4 bases; nucleotides outside the gene matches: 5. Germline values: CDR1 SNHLY, CDR2 FYNNEI. Written as DNA, the CDR3 is TGTGCCAGCAGTTTGGACAGGGGAGGCACCGGGGAGCTGTTTTTT. Translating it yields CASSLDRGGTGELFF.

This clone was seen a handful of times. The gene calls are TRBV5-4 and TRBJ2-7; perhaps TRBD1 as D (5 bases). CDR1 and CDR2 (germline): SGHNT, YYREEE (reference sequence). CDR3 length: 13 residues. With 0 bases removed from V and 4 bases from J, the gap between germline ends came to 8 bases. CDR3 bases: TGTGCCAGCAGCTTGGACAGGCCTTACGAGCAGTACTTC. As protein: CASSLDRPYEQYF.

The chain carries TRBV15 and TRBJ2-7; 12 nucleotides agree with TRBD2. Trimming took 4 bases from V and 6 from J; bases not matched to a gene: 7. CDR1 is LNHNV, CDR2 YYDKDF, per germline (reference sequence). This CDR3 region has 15 residues. The CDR3, as DNA: TGTGCCACCAGCACTTCTAGCGGGAGGGCCTCCGAGCAGTACTTC. Protein sequence: CATSTSSGRASEQYF.

The chain carries TRBV18 and TRBJ2-7, with D perhaps TRBD1 (6 bases). V was shortened by 8 bases and J by 3 bases, with 14 bases between the two germline ends. Germline loops: CDR1 KGHSH, CDR2 LQKENI. The CDR3 runs to 13 residues. The CDR3 bases are TGTGCCAGCGCTGCAGGGGCGGGCTACGAGCAGTACGTC. This codes for CASAAGAGYEQYV.

A few counts support this clone. The chain joins TRBV5-6 to TRBJ1-2; D remains unclear. This CDR3 contains 13 residues. Trimming took 1 base from V and 5 from J, leaving 9 bases between them. Germline values: CDR1 SGHDT, CDR2 YYEEEE. CDR3 sequence (DNA): TGTGCCAGCAGCTTGTCACTGAAGTATGGCTACACCTTC. It is translated as CASSLSLKYGYTF.

This chain joins TRBV7-9 and TRBJ1-3; no reliable D call. The CDR3 is 14 amino acids. Germline assignment: CDR1 SEHNR and CDR2 FQNEAQ (reference sequence). V was trimmed by 1 base and J by 2 bases, leaving 6 bases between them. As DNA, the CDR3 is TGTGCCAGCAGCTTAGGCGGGACTGGAAACACCATATATTTT. It codes for CASSLGGTGNTIYF.

The rearrangement joins TRBV12-3 or TRBV12-4 to TRBJ1-2, with 8 bases fitting TRBD1. V lost 2 bases, J lost 7 bases, and 3 bases stayed unmatched. The CDR3 loop spans 13 amino acids. CDR3 region: CASSLQGASGYTF. CDR3 sequence (DNA): TGTGCCAGCAGTTTACAGGGGGCCAGTGGCTACACCTTC.

This chain uses TRBV9 with TRBJ1-3; 9 bases are shared with TRBD1. CDR3 length: 16 amino acids. Germline V CDR1 and CDR2: SGDLS, YYNGEE. V shed 4 bases, J shed 1 base, and the junction held 6 bases outside the gene matches. CDR3 in DNA: TGTGCCAGCAGCTTAACCGGGACAGGGTCTGGAAACACCATATATTTT. It yields the protein CASSLTGTGSGNTIYF.

The rearrangement joins TRBV7-3 to TRBJ2-1; 14 positions agree with TRBD2. The CDR3 is 15 residues long. Trimming removed 3 bases from V and 9 bases from J; junction bases left unmatched: 4. The germline CDR1 and CDR2 sequences are SGHTA and FQGTGA. The CDR3 reads CASSFRLAGGSEQFF. CDR3 nucleotides: TGTGCCAGCAGCTTTAGACTAGCGGGGGGGTCTGAGCAGTTCTTC.

The chain employs TRBV5-6 and TRBJ2-7, with D tentatively TRBD2 (5 bases). Germline CDR1 and CDR2: SGHDT and YYEEEE. The V end lost 4 bases, the J end lost 6 bases, and 20 bases lay between the germline ends. The CDR3 spans 15 residues. CDR3 coding DNA: TGTGCCAGCAGCCCCGGCAGACGGGGTGCGGGCGAGCAGTACGTC. It specifies CASSPGRRGAGEQYV.

The J gene is TRBJ2-7, the V gene TRBV5-6; 10 bases are shared with TRBD1. V was clipped by 4 bases and J by 9 bases; unmatched bases: 13. The CDR3 sequence is 15 residues long. Germline lookup yields CDR1 SGHDT and CDR2 YYEEEE. CDR3 sequence (DNA): TGTGCCAGCAGCCCTCCGGGACAGGGGAGGATCGGGCAGTACTTC. It translates to CASSPPGQGRIGQYF.

The chain joins TRBV27 to TRBJ1-5, with a weak D call TRBD1 (5 bases). Trimming cost V 0 bases and J 6 bases, with 12 bases left between them. This CDR3 has 15 residues. Germline V gene data show CDR1 as MNHEY and CDR2 as SMNVEV (reference sequence). CDR3 in amino acids: CASSLSRGGIQPQHF. CDR3 DNA: TGTGCCAGCAGTTTATCGAGGGGAGGTATTCAGCCCCAGCATTTT.

The rearrangement uses TRBV11-3 and TRBJ2-3, with 11 bases matching TRBD2. Looked up from germline, CDR1 is SGHNT and CDR2 is YENEEA. With 5 bases clipped from V and 5 bases from J, the junction kept 6 bases outside the gene matches. The CDR3 contains 15 residues. As DNA, the CDR3 is TGTGCCAGCAGCCTAACTAGCGGGGGTCGAGATACGCAGTATTTT. The encoded protein is CASSLTSGGRDTQYF. The whole variable domain, remainder taken from reference TRBV11-3 and TRBJ2-3, is EAGVVQSPRYKIIEKKQPVAFWCNPISGHNTLYWYLQNLGQGPELLIRYENEEAVDDSQLPKDRFSAERLKGVDSTLKIQPAELGDSAVYLCASSLTSGGRDTQYFGPGTRLTVL.

This chain links TRBV7-9 with TRBJ1-6, with TRBD1 matching over 11 bases. The junction had 5 bases not matched to a gene; V was cut back by 6 bases and J by 4 bases. This CDR3 spans 16 amino acids. Germline CDR1 reads SEHNR; CDR2 reads FQNEAQ (reference sequence). Written as DNA, the CDR3 is TGTGCCAGCAGTCGAGGACAGGGGGCTTATAATTCACCCCTCCACTTT. Protein sequence: CASSRGQGAYNSPLHF. The whole variable domain, remainder taken from reference TRBV7-9 and TRBJ1-6, is DTGVSQNPRHKITKRGQNVTFRCDPISEHNRLYWYRQTLGQGPEFLTYFQNEAQLEKSRLLSDRFSAERPKGSFSTLEIQRTEQGDSAMYLCASSRGQGAYNSPLHFGNGTRLTVT.

This clone was counted only a few times. The rearrangement uses TRBV5-1 and TRBJ2-6; 11 bases agree with TRBD1. The V segment lost 3 bases and the J segment 3 bases; nucleotides outside the gene matches: 2. This CDR3 spans 16 amino acids. Per germline, CDR1 SGHRS and CDR2 YFSETQ. The CDR3 spells CASSWTGGGGANVLTF. DNA for the CDR3: TGCGCCAGCAGCTGGACAGGGGGCGGTGGGGCCAACGTCCTGACTTTC.

This rearrangement joins TRBV5-1 to TRBJ2-3, with D unresolved. Germline V lookup: CDR1 SGHRS, CDR2 YFSETQ. This CDR3 region has 14 residues. V shed 1 base and J shed 2 bases, with 8 bases lying between them. This CDR3 is CASSLFSDTDTQYF. The CDR3 region has the DNA TGCGCCAGCAGCTTGTTTTCAGACACAGATACGCAGTATTTT.

The sample holds many counts of this clone. The chain carries TRBV6-6 and TRBJ2-2; possible D gene TRBD1, 6 bases. The V gene's germline CDR1 is MNHNY and CDR2 SVGAGI (reference sequence). Trimming cost V 7 bases and J 6 bases, with 21 bases left between them. There are 16 residues in the CDR3. The CDR3 nucleotides are TGTGCCAGCATCGAATACGGACAGTTAAAACCCGGGGAGCTGTTTTTT. It translates to CASIEYGQLKPGELFF.

J is TRBJ2-2 and V is TRBV7-2; 7 positions match TRBD2. V gave up 5 bases and J gave up 2 bases; unmatched junction bases: 8. CDR1 and CDR2 from the germline V gene are SGHTA and FQGNSA. This CDR3 has 16 amino acids. CDR3 protein: CASSPRWGGNTGELFF. The CDR3 DNA is TGTGCCAGCAGCCCCAGATGGGGGGGTAACACCGGGGAGCTGTTTTTT.

The V and J genes are TRBV30 and TRBJ1-5, with D unresolved. The CDR3 has 12 residues. V lost 2 bases and J 15 bases, leaving 17 bases between the germline ends. Germline assignment: CDR1 GTSNPN and CDR2 SVGIG (reference sequence). The CDR3 DNA sequence: TGTGCCTGGAGTTCCACCGAGACTAGGAGGCATTTT. Amino acids: CAWSSTETRRHF.

The CDR3 DNA reads as TGTGCCAGCAGCGCAACGGGACTAGCGGGACGATACAATGAGCAGTTCTTC. Its protein product is CASSATGLAGRYNEQFF. The rearrangement uses TRBV9 and TRBJ2-1, with 13 positions matching TRBD2. V was pared by 3 bases and J by 4 bases, with 7 bases of the junction left unmatched. CDR3 length: 17 amino acids. Germline V gene data show CDR1 as SGDLS and CDR2 as YYNGEE.